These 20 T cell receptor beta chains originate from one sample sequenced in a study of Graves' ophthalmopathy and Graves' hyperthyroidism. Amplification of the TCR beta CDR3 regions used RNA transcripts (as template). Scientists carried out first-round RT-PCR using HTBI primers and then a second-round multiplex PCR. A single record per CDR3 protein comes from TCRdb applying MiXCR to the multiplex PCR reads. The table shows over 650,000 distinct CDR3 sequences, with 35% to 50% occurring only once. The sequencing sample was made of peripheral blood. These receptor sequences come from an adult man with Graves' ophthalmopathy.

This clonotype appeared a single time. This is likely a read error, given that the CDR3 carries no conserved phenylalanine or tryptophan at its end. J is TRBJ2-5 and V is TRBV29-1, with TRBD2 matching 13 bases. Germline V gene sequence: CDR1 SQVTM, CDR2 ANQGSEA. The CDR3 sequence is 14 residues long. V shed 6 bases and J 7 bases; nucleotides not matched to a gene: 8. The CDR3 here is CSVRTSGGMGTQYL. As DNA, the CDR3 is TGCAGCGTAAGGACTAGCGGGGGCATGGGGACCCAGTACCTC.

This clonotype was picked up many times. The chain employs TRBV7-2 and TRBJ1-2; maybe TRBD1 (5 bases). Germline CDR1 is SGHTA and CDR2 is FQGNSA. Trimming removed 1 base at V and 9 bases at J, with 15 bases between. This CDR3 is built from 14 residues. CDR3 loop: CASSLDTTGRSYTF. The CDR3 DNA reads TGTGCCAGCAGCTTAGATACTACAGGCCGTAGCTACACCTTC.

The CDR3 bases are TGTGCCAGCAAGATTAAGAACGAGCAGTACTTC. It yields the protein CASKIKNEQYF. The chain uses TRBV10-3 and TRBJ2-7; D unclear. CDR1 ENHRY and CDR2 SYGVKD come from the germline V gene. CDR3 length equals 11 residues. V was trimmed by 10 bases and J by 5 bases, leaving 12 bases between them.

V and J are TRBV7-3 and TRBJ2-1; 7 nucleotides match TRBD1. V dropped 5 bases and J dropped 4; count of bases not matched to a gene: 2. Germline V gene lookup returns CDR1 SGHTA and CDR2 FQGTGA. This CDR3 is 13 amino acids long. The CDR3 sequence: CASSPGQYNEQFF. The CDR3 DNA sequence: TGTGCCAGCAGCCCGGGACAGTACAATGAGCAGTTCTTC.

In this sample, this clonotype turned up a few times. The CDR3 protein is CASSPQGGTDTQYF. CDR3 bases: TGTGCCAGCAGCCCCCAGGGGGGCACAGATACGCAGTATTTT. The chain recombines TRBV11-2 with TRBJ2-3; 7 bases are a match to TRBD1. The CDR3 covers 14 residues. CDR1 and CDR2 from the germline V gene are SGHAT and FQNNGV. V lost 5 bases to trimming and J lost 1 base; unmatched junction nucleotides: 3.

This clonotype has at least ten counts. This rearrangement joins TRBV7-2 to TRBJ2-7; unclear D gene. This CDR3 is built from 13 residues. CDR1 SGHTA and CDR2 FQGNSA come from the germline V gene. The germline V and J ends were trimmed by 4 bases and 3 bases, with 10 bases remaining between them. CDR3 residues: CASSYTTDYEQYF. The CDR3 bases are TGTGCCAGCAGCTACACGACCGACTACGAGCAGTACTTC. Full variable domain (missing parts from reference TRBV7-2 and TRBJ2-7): GAGVSQSPSNKVTEKGKDVELRCDPISGHTALYWYRQSLGQGLEFLIYFQGNSAPDKSGLPSDRFSAERTGGSVSTLTIQRTQQEDSAVYLCASSYTTDYEQYFGPGTRLTVT.

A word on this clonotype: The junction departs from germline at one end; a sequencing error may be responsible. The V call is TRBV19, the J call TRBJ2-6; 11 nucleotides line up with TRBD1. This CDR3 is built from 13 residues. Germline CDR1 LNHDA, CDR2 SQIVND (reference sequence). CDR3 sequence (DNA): TGTGCCAGTACCCGGACAGGGGGCGAGGATGAAGCTTTC. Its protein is CASTRTGGEDEAF. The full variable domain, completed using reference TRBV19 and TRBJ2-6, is DGGITQSPKYLFRKEGQNVTLSCEQNLNHDAMYWYRQDPGQGLRLIYYSQIVNDFQKGDIAEGYSVSREKKESFPLTVTSAQKNPTAFYLCASTRTGGEDEAFGAGSRLTVL.

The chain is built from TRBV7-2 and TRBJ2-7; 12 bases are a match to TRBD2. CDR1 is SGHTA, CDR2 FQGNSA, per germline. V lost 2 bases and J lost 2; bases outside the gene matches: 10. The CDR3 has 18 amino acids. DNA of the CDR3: TGTGCCAGCAGCTTATTTCTAGCGGGGGGGCAGGTGGCCTACGAGCAGTACTTC. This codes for CASSLFLAGGQVAYEQYF.

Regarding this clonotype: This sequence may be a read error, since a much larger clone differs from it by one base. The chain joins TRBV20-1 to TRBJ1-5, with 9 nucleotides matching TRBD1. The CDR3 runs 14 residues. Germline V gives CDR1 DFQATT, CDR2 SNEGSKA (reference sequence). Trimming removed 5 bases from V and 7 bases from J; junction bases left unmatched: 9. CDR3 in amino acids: CSARERTGDQPQHF. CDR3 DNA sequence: TGCAGTGCTCGGGAAAGGACAGGGGACCAGCCCCAGCATTTT.

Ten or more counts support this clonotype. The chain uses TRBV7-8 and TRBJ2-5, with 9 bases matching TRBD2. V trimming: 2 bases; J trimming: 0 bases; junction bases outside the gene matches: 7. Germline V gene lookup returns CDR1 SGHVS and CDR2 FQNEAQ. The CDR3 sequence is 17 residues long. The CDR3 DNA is TGTGCCAGCAGCTTATCGCTCCCTAGCGGGAACCAAGAGACCCAGTACTTC. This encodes CASSLSLPSGNQETQYF.

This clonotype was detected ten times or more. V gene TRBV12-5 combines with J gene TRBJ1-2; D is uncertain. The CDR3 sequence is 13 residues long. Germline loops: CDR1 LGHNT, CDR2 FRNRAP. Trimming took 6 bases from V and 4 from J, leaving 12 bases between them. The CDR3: CASGEHGAYGYTF. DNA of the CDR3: TGTGCTAGTGGGGAGCACGGAGCCTATGGCTACACCTTC.

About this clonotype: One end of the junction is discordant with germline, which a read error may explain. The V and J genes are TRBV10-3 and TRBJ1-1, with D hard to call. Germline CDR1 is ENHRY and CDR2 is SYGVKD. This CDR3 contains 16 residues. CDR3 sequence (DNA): TGTGCCATCCGTGAGTCCTCGTGGTTTTTCACAGCTGAAGCTTTCTTT. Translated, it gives CAIRESSWFFTAEAFF.

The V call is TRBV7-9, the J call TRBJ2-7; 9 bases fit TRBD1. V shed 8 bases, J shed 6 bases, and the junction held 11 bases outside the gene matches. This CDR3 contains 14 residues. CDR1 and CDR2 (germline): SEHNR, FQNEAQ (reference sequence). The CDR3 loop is CASGSGTGTGEQYF. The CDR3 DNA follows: TGTGCCAGCGGATCCGGGACAGGGACCGGCGAGCAGTACTTC.

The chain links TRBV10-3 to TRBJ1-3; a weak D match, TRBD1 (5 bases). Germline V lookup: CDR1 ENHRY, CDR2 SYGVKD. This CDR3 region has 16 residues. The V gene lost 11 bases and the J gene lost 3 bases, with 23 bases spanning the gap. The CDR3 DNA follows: TGTGCCGGCAGTCCACAGGAGGCGATTGGTGGAAACACCATATATTTT. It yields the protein CAGSPQEAIGGNTIYF.

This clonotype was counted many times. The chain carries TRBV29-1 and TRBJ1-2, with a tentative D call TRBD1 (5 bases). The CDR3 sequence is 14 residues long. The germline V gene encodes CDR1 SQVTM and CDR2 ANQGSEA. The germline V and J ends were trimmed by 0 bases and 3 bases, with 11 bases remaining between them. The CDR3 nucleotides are TGCAGCGTTGAAGATCGAGGCAGGGACTATGGCTACACCTTC. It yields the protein CSVEDRGRDYGYTF.

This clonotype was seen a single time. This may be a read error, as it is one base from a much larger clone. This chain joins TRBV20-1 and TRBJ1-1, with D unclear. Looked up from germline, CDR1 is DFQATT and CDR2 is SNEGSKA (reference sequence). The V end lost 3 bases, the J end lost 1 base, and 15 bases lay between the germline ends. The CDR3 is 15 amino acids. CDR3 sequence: CSASDSSLGNTEAFF. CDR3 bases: TGCAGTGCTAGTGATAGCTCTTTGGGGAACACTGAAGCTTTCTTT.

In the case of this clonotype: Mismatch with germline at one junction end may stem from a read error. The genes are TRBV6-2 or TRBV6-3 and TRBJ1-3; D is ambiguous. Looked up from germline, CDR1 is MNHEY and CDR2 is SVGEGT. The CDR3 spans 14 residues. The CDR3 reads CANSYLQRGNTIYF. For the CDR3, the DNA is TGTGCCAACAGTTACTTGCAACGTGGAAACACCATATATTTT.

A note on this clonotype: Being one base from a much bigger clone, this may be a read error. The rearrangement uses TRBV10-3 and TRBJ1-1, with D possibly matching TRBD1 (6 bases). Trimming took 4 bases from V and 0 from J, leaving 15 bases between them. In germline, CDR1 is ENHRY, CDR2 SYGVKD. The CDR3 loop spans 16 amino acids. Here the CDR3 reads CAISVYREGMNTEAFF. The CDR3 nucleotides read TGTGCCATCAGTGTATACAGGGAGGGTATGAACACTGAAGCTTTCTTT.

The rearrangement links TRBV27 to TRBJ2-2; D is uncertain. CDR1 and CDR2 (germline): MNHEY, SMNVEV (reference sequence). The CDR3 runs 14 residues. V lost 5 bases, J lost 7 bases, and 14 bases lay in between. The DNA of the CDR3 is TGTGCCAGCAGTGATCGGACGGCGAGCGGGGAGCTGTTTTTT. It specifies CASSDRTASGELFF.

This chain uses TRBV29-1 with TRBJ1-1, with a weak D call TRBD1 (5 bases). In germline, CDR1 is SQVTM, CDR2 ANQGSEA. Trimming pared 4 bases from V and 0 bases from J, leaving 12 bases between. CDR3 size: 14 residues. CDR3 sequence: CSVGGQGMNTEAFF. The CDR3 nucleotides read TGCAGCGTTGGGGGTCAGGGCATGAACACTGAAGCTTTCTTT.